These 22 T cell receptor beta chains were all obtained from the same sample, sequenced in a study of T cells in Graves' hyperthyroidism and ophthalmopathy. Amplified TCR beta CDR3 regions came from RNA transcripts. Using the HTBI primer set, a first-round RT-PCR was run on the TCR CDR3. MiXCR, applied by TCRdb to the multiplex PCR reads, yields one record per CDR3 protein. The sample lists 600,000 or so distinct CDR3 sequences; around 45% were seen once. What was sequenced was peripheral blood or thyroid tissue (not recorded which). These receptors came from a woman aged 18-35 years with Graves' hyperthyroidism.

This clonotype was detected ten times or more. The V call is TRBV7-9, the J call TRBJ2-7; 10 nucleotides agree with TRBD2. V trimming: 4 bases; J trimming: 7 bases; junction bases outside the gene matches: 7. The germline gives CDR1 SEHNR, CDR2 FQNEAQ (reference sequence). The CDR3 consists of 14 residues. The CDR3 DNA reads as TGTGCCAGCAGCTATCTAGCGGGAGCGGAAGAGCAGTACTTC. Translating gives CASSYLAGAEEQYF.

This chain links TRBV7-9 with TRBJ2-5, with 10 bases identical to TRBD2. The CDR3 has 15 residues. Looked up from germline, CDR1 is SEHNR and CDR2 is FQNEAQ (reference sequence). Trimming removed 5 bases from V and 7 bases from J; junction bases left unmatched: 10. This CDR3 is CASSDGVAGGRTQYF. The CDR3 DNA reads as TGTGCCAGCAGCGATGGGGTAGCGGGGGGCAGGACCCAGTACTTC.

The rearrangement uses TRBV25-1 and TRBJ2-3, with a weak D call TRBD1 (6 bases). Trimming took 1 base from V and 4 from J, leaving 9 bases between them. The CDR3 length is 14 residues. CDR1 is MGHDK and CDR2 is SYGVNS in the germline V gene. The CDR3 region is CASSESKGADTQYF. Written as DNA, the CDR3 is TGTGCCAGCAGTGAATCGAAGGGGGCAGATACGCAGTATTTT.

As to this clonotype: Given a much more abundant clone one base away, this may be a read error. This sequence joins TRBV20-1 and TRBJ1-2; D remains unclear. The CDR3 loop spans 12 amino acids. V was clipped by 4 bases and J by 7 bases, with 13 bases between them. In germline, CDR1 is DFQATT, CDR2 SNEGSKA (reference sequence). Here the CDR3 reads CSAMASRCGYTF. CDR3 nucleotides: TGCAGTGCTATGGCCAGCCGCTGTGGCTACACCTTC.

In its sample, this clonotype was seen a few times. One end of the junction varies from germline; a read error may be responsible. The V gene is TRBV5-1, the J gene TRBJ1-1; D uncertain. Looked up from germline, CDR1 is SGHRS and CDR2 is YFSETQ. The CDR3 is 13 amino acids. The CDR3 sequence is CASSPNTNTEAFF. CDR3 sequence (DNA): TGTGCCAGCAGTCCTAACACAAACACTGAAGCTTTCTTT. Combining the CDR3 with reference TRBV5-1 and TRBJ1-1 gives the whole variable domain KAGVTQTPRYLIKTRGQQVTLSCSPISGHRSVSWYQQTPGQGLQFLFEYFSETQRNKGNFPGRFSGRQFSNSRSEMNVSTLELGDSALYLCASSPNTNTEAFFGQGTRLTVV.

CDR3 region: CAISESASPLHF. DNA for the CDR3: TGTGCCATCAGTGAGTCTGCTTCACCCCTCCACTTT. V gene TRBV10-3 combines with J gene TRBJ1-6; D remains unclear. CDR1 and CDR2 (germline): ENHRY, SYGVKD. The CDR3 loop spans 12 amino acids. The V gene lost 0 bases and the J gene lost 9 bases, with 3 bases spanning the gap.

Notes on this clonotype: This is likely a read error, given that the CDR3 carries no conserved phenylalanine or tryptophan at its end. The DNA is left out, because the CDR3 cannot be placed on it with certainty; the CDR3 is given as TCRdb lists it. J is TRBJ1-6 and V is TRBV15; TRBD1 reflects the table's D call only, with no check against the DNA. The CDR3 is 12 amino acids in total, end residues counted. The germline V gene encodes CDR1 LNHNV and CDR2 YYDKDF (reference sequence). The CDR3 spells CATSRAGTATHY.

The rearrangement links TRBV7-9 to TRBJ1-2; TRBD1 matches 9 bases. CDR1 is SEHNR, CDR2 FQNEAQ, per germline (reference sequence). The CDR3 has 16 residues. V lost 5 bases to trimming and J lost 4 bases; unmatched junction nucleotides: 11. The DNA for the CDR3 is TGTGCCAGCAGCGTTGAAGGGGACAGGGTTCCCTATGGCTACACCTTC. Translating it yields CASSVEGDRVPYGYTF.

This chain joins TRBV7-2 and TRBJ1-4; TRBD1 aligns across 10 bases. J gave up 7 bases and V 5 bases, and 7 bases lay outside the gene matches. CDR1 is SGHTA, CDR2 FQGNSA, per germline. This CDR3 has 15 residues. The CDR3 sequence: CASSPTRDRGEKLFF. CDR3 nucleotide sequence: TGTGCCAGCAGCCCGACTAGGGACAGGGGTGAAAAACTGTTTTTT.

The chain is built from TRBV6-1 and TRBJ1-2; 7 bases align to TRBD1. This CDR3 is built from 13 residues. The ends lost 7 bases at V and 3 bases at J; junction bases unmatched: 5. Germline V gene lookup returns CDR1 MNHNS and CDR2 SASEGT. The CDR3 sequence is CASTPGQHYGYTF. CDR3 bases: TGTGCCAGCACTCCGGGACAGCACTATGGCTACACCTTC.

This clonotype was seen more than once but under ten times. This rearrangement joins TRBV29-1 to TRBJ2-3; D is unclear. Germline CDR1 is SQVTM and CDR2 is ANQGSEA. This CDR3 comprises 12 residues. V lost 4 bases, J lost 4 bases, and 9 bases lay in between. This chain's CDR3 is CSVGRGPDTQYF. In nucleotides, the CDR3 is TGCAGCGTTGGCCGAGGACCAGATACGCAGTATTTT.

Remarks on this clonotype: A read error may produce the germline difference seen at one junction end. The CDR3 reads CASSLRTGGNNGYTF. The CDR3 DNA sequence: TGCGCCAGCAGCTTAAGGACAGGGGGTAACAATGGCTACACCTTC. V and J are TRBV11-1 and TRBJ1-2; 10 bases match TRBD1. The CDR3 is 15 residues long. Looked up from germline, CDR1 is SGHAT and CDR2 is FQDESV (reference sequence).

This clonotype was seen a few times. An end of the junction differs from the germline gene, which may be a read error. J is TRBJ2-2 and V is TRBV24-1, with unresolved D. The CDR3 consists of 15 residues. CDR1 KGHDR and CDR2 SFDVKD come from the germline V gene. CDR3 amino acids: CASSHPRPNTGELFF. The DNA of the CDR3 is TGTGCCAGCAGTCATCCACGACCGAACACCGGGGAGCTGTTTTTT.

A note on this clonotype: A much larger clone is a single base away; this may be a read error. V usage is TRBV12-3 or TRBV12-4 and J usage is TRBJ1-2, with D possibly matching TRBD1 (5 bases). The CDR3 totals 13 residues. The CDR3 sequence is CAISLVGTYGYTF. The DNA of the CDR3 is TGTGCCATCAGTTTAGTGGGGACCTATGGCTACACCTTC.

This clonotype has just a few counts. Mismatch with germline at one junction end may stem from a read error. The J gene is TRBJ2-5, the V gene TRBV7-2; D gene ambiguous. This CDR3 has 13 residues. Germline CDR1 is SGHTA and CDR2 is FQGNSA. CDR3 bases: TGTGCCGGCAGTGAAACCTCCGGGGAGACCCAGTACTTC. It is translated as CAGSETSGETQYF.

This clonotype has a count of ten or more. CDR3 sequence (DNA): TGCAGCGTTGATCGGGGCCACTATGGCTACACCTTC. Amino acid sequence: CSVDRGHYGYTF. V is TRBV29-1 and J is TRBJ1-2, with D tentatively TRBD1 (5 bases). V lost 3 bases and J 3 bases, leaving 8 bases between the germline ends. The germline V gene has CDR1 SQVTM and CDR2 ANQGSEA. This CDR3 has 12 amino acids. The full variable domain, its missing parts supplied by reference TRBV29-1 and TRBJ1-2, is SAVISQKPSRDICQRGTSLTIQCQVDSQVTMMFWYRQQPGQSLTLIATANQGSEATYESGFVIDKFPISRPNLTFSTLTVSNMSPEDSSIYLCSVDRGHYGYTFGSGTRLTVV.

The V gene is TRBV25-1, the J gene TRBJ1-2, with D possibly TRBD1 on 5 matching bases. Germline CDR1 reads MGHDK; CDR2 reads SYGVNS. V was shortened by 8 bases and J by 2 bases, with 18 bases between the two germline ends. The CDR3 is made up of 15 amino acids. This CDR3 reads CASQAFGTVNYGYTF. CDR3 nucleotides: TGTGCCAGCCAAGCTTTCGGGACGGTAAACTATGGCTACACCTTC.

Worth noting for this clonotype: This may stem from a read error, because a much larger clone lies one nucleotide away. V gene TRBV6-4 combines with J gene TRBJ1-2; no definite D call. The V gene lost 2 bases and the J gene lost 3 bases, with 10 bases spanning the gap. The V gene's germline CDR1 is MRHNA and CDR2 SNTAGT. This CDR3 is 14 amino acids long. The CDR3 here is CASSDEARDYGYTF. The CDR3 DNA follows: TGTGCCAGCAGTGACGAGGCGCGAGACTATGGCTACACCTTC.

This chain uses TRBV19 with TRBJ2-7; the D gene is possibly TRBD1 (5 bases). The length of the CDR3 is 13 residues. CDR1 and CDR2 from the germline V gene are LNHDA and SQIVND (reference sequence). Trimming removed 6 bases from V and 4 bases from J, with 13 bases in between. The CDR3 here is CASSSPTDYEQYF. In DNA, the CDR3 is TGTGCCAGTAGCAGCCCGACAGATTACGAGCAGTACTTC.

The V call is TRBV5-4, the J call TRBJ1-1; D remains unclear. V was pared by 4 bases and J by 3 bases, with 13 bases between. Germline assignment: CDR1 SGHNT and CDR2 YYREEE (reference sequence). This CDR3 has 14 residues. The CDR3 DNA is TGTGCCAGCAGCCCAGTGCCATCGGACACTGAAGCTTTCTTT. This encodes CASSPVPSDTEAFF.

This clonotype has a count of ten or more. This chain uses TRBV25-1 with TRBJ1-4; D ambiguous. CDR3 length equals 15 residues. Deletions cut 3 bases from V and 8 bases from J, with 16 bases between. Per germline, CDR1 MGHDK and CDR2 SYGVNS. The CDR3 nucleotides read TGTGCCAGCAGTGACGATAGGACGGGTGGGGAAAAACTGTTTTTT. It is translated as CASSDDRTGGEKLFF.

This clonotype was counted only a few times. The genes are TRBV7-9 and TRBJ1-1, with a possible D match to TRBD1 (5 bases). From germline, CDR1 is SEHNR and CDR2 FQNEAQ (reference sequence). The CDR3 is made up of 13 amino acids. Trimming pared 5 bases from V and 6 bases from J, leaving 13 bases between. For the CDR3, the DNA is TGTGCCAGCAGCCAAGTTCGGGGGTCTGAAGCTTTCTTT. Amino acids: CASSQVRGSEAFF.